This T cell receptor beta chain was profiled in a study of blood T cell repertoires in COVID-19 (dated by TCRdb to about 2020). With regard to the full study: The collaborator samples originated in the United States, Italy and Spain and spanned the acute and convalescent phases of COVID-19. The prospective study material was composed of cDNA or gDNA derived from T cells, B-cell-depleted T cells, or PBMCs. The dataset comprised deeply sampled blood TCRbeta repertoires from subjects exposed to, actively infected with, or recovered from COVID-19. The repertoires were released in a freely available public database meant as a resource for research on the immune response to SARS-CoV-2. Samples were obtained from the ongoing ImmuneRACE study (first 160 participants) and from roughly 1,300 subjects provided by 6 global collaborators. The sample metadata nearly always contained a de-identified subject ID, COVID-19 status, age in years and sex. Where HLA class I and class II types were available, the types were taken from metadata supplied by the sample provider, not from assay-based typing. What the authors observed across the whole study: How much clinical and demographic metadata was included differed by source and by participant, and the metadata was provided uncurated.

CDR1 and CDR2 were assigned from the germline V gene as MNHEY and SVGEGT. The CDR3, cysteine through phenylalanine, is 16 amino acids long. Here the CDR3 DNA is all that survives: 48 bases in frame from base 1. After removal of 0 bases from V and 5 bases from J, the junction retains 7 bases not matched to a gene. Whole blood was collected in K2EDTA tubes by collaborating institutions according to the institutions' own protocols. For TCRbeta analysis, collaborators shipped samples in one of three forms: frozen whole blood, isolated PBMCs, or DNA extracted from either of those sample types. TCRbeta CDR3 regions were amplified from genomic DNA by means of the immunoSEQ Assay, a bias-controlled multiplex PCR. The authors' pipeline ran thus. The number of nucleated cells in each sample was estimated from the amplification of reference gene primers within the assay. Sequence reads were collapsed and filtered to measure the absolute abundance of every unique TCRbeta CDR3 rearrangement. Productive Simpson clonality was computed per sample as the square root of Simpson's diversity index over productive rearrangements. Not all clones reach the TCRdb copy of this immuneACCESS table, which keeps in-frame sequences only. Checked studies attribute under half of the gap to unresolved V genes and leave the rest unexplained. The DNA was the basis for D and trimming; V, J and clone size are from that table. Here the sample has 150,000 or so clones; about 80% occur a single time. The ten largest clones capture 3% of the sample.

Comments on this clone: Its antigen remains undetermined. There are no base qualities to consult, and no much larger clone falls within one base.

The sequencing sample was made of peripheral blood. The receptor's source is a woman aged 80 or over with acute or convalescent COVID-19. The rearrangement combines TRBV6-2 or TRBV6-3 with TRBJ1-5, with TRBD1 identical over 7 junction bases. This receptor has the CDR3 CASSYSFDRVDQPQHF. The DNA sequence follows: TGTGCCAGCAGTTACTCCTTCGACAGGGTTGATCAGCCCCAGCATTTT.